This T cell receptor (beta chain) was found in a study of shared clonotypes between healthy human individuals (dated by TCRdb to 2020 to 2022). Some background on the complete study: The cohort comprised two women and a few men aged 18 to 49 years. For each donor, three plates each were used for CD4 naive and CD4 memory, two plates were used for CD8 naive, and one plate was used for CD8 memory. Blood TCR repertoires of about five healthy adults were deeply sequenced to estimate repertoire size and the extent of clonotype sharing between individuals. Different laboratories and diverse techniques were used to prepare libraries and sequence TCR repertoires, to increase sequencing depth and limit assay-specific biases. Each donor's leukapheresis produced roughly between about 0.9 and 9.5 billion PBMCs.

Points the paper makes about the study in general: Pairwise subsampling led to the expectation that sequencing depth would affect the degree of clonotype sharing among donors. Sharing across a handful of donors was observed for around 4.8% of naive CD4, 3% to 4% of naive CD8, about 2.3% of memory CD4, and about 0.38% of memory CD8 clonotypes. Incomplete sequencing was indicated by rarefaction of sorted-subset datasets, despite the large sequencing depth. Higher generation probabilities were observed for clonotypes shared by all four sorted-subset donors than for non-shared clonotypes. Naive subsets generally had larger estimated clonotype richness than memory subsets did. Sampling was restricted to blood, and TCR repertoires in tissue are likely to differ from TCR repertoires in blood. The genetic and exposure-history diversity represented was limited by the small number of donors.

On this clone: This receptor's antigen is unknown. Base qualities are not recorded, but no much larger clone differs from it by a single base.

Trimming takes 4 bases off V and 6 bases off J; junction bases not matched to a gene: 13. The CDR3 covers 16 residues, taking in both the cysteine and the phenylalanine. CDR3 DNA only is kept here, 48 bases in frame from base 1. Per the germline V gene, SGHRS is the CDR1 and YFSETQ is the CDR2. TCR CDR3 regions were amplified from genomic DNA by multiplex PCR using the deep immunoSEQ assay. Extracted genomic DNA from each cell subset was spread evenly across all wells of several immunoSEQ 96-well plates, with each plate serving as a replicate. For sorted subsets, each replicate PCR was loaded with roughly 200 ng genomic DNA, equivalent to approximately 33,000 T cell genomes. The purified libraries were quantified using a Qubit 3.0 fluorometer, sized with a Bioanalyzer 2100, and then quantified again using the KAPA Library Quantification kit. Each immunoSEQ 96-well plate was sequenced on its own single-read 150-cycle Illumina NextSeq 550 flow cell. For the original study's pipeline: The immunoSEQ output contained only junctional sequences without quality scores, so filtering could not match that applied to full-length reads. To assign V/J genes and CDR3, sequences were annotated against IMGT germline references using PyIR, a Python wrapper for IgBLAST v1.9. Any read was removed if the V/J assignment was weak (E-value above 1e-6), the CDR3 was missing, or the read contained stop codons, out-of-frame junctions, or ambiguous translated residues. V3J clonotypes were defined as sequences sharing the same inferred V gene, J gene, and CDR3 amino acid sequence. Percentage overlap between repertoires was calculated by dividing the number of shared unique clonotypes by the size of the smaller repertoire. RTK rarefaction, the Chao1 estimator, and Recon v2.1 estimates of unobserved clonotypes were used to assess repertoire richness. For all TCRbeta clonotypes obtained by the gDNA method from four donors, generation probabilities were computed with OLGA. The immuneACCESS repertoire file appears here via TCRdb, limited to in-frame rearrangements. These files lack a portion of the clones; in checked studies, under half of the deficit traces to unresolved V genes, and the cause of the others is not known. D and trimming come from the DNA, and the V and J calls and clone size come from that table. Within this sample are 2 million to 2.5 million clones, with over 85% of them counted one time only. The ten most abundant clones make up about 0.38% of the sample.

The donors were healthy, HIV-negative adults with no recently reported acute infections or vaccinations. Every donor was a Caucasian adult residing in Nashville, Tennessee, USA. CD4+ T cells were enriched by magnetic negative selection; naive cells were then positively selected on CD45RA, and the negative fraction formed the memory subset. Blood was obtained by leukapheresis, after which PBMCs were separated by Ficoll-Histopaque density gradient centrifugation and cryopreserved in liquid nitrogen vapor phase. Analytical flow cytometry was used to check the purity and quantity of each magnetically sorted T cell population. From each sorted fraction, genomic DNA was isolated and quantified by UV absorbance on a Nanodrop 2000c.

Specimen: naive CD4+ T cells from PBMCs. The cell subset or site label of this sample denotes: CD45RA+ positively selected. This clonotype was sampled from a young man in good health. Some clones in this sample may be carry-over from other donors' samples. Recombination joined TRBV5-1 with TRBJ2-7, with TRBD2 matching 10 junction bases. The CDR3 amino acid sequence is: CASSPEGLAGVGEQYF. The DNA sequence is as follows: TGCGCCAGCAGCCCGGAGGGGCTAGCGGGAGTTGGCGAGCAGTACTTC.